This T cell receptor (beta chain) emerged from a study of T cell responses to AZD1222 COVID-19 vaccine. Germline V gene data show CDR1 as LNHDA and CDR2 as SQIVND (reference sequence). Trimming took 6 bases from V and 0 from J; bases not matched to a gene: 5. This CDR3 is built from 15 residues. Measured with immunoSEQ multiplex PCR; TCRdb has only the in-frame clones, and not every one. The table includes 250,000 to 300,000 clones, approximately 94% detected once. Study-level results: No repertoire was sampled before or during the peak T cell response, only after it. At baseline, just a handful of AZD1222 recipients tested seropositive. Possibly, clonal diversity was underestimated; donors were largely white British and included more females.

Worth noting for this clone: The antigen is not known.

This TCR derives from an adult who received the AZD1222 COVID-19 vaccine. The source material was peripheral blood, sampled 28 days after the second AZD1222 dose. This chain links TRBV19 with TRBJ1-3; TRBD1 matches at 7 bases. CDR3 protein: CASRPDRISGNTIYF. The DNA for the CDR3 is TGTGCCAGTAGGCCGGACAGGATCTCTGGAAACACCATATATTTT.